The present TCR beta chain was sequenced within a study of T cells in narcolepsy. Study in general: Enrolled donors included narcolepsy type 1 or type 2 patients and healthy controls.

The protocol was immunoSEQ multiplex PCR, while the TCRdb copy is restricted to in-frame clones and leaves out a portion. The profile covers about 730 clones, with 28% appearing a single time and over 55% taken by the ten largest. Worth noting for this clone: Its antigen is unknown. This is likely an artifact of a read error, given a far larger clone one base away. This specimen includes other DNA sequences encoding the same CDR3.

Overall study findings and caveats: Same-patient CSF and blood CD4+ T cell clonotypes included HCRT-specific and TRIB2-specific autoreactive ones.

The sample consisted of cultured CD8+ T cells from cerebrospinal fluid. This TCR was recovered from a human donor with narcolepsy.

The CDR3 region is CASSLGGPNTIYF. For the CDR3, the DNA is TGCGCCAGCAGCCTAGGGGGCCCTAACACCATATATTTT. This chain connects TRBV4-1 to TRBJ1-3; 7 positions match TRBD1. Germline V gene lookup returns CDR1 MGHRA and CDR2 YSYEKL. The CDR3 extends over 13 amino acids. With 4 bases clipped from V and 7 bases from J, the junction kept 4 bases outside the gene matches.